This T cell receptor beta chain was documented in a study of blood T cell repertoires in COVID-19. Study-level background: Sources were T cells, B-cell-depleted T cells, or PBMCs; the material itself was cDNA or gDNA.

How the authors handled the data: Scientists estimated how many nucleated cells there were by amplifying reference gene primers. Profiled with immunoSEQ multiplex PCR; TCRdb holds only in-frame clones, not every one. Clone size and V and J calls were adopted from that table, with D and trimming inferred from the DNA. The sample holds about 40,000 clones, 91% seen once. This sequence originates from a woman aged 25 to 39 in a cohort sampled during active COVID-19. Sequencing was done on a sample of peripheral blood.

CDR3 bases: TGCGCCAGCAGCGTCAGGGTATACGGAGAGACCCAGTACTTC. It encodes CASSVRVYGETQYF. The chain joins TRBV5-1 to TRBJ2-5; maybe TRBD1 (5 bases). The V and J ends lost 4 bases and 4 bases respectively, with 14 bases between them. CDR3 length: 14 amino acids. Per the germline V gene, CDR1 is SGHRS and CDR2 is YFSETQ.